The clone carrying this TCR beta chain was seen more than once but under ten times. Its antigen is unknown. The CDR3 is 15 amino acids. This entry comes from a study of persistence of HIV-infected CD4 T cells. About the research overall: A median of about 8 years of suppressive ART preceded sampling. Study observations and caveats: CMV- and Gag-responding cells had lower TCRbeta richness than CD3/CD28-responding cells.

Cells were stimulated nonspecifically with anti-CD3/anti-CD28 magnetic beads. Responding CD4+ T cells were sorted by upregulation of both CD40 ligand and CD69. Before stimulation, PBMCs underwent CD8+ T cell depletion. An 18-hour stimulation of CD8-depleted PBMCs used anti-CD28/CD49d costimulation, CD40-blocking antibody and enfuvirtide. The immunoSEQ assay was version 4, run in survey mode. TCRdb's copy holds only in-frame clones and misses some; the assay was immunoSEQ multiplex PCR. The table includes under 50,000 clones, approximately 93% detected once. The sample consisted of CD4+ T cells sorted from PBMCs after approximately 19-hour stimulation, taken from a patient who received antiretroviral therapy. The V and J genes are TRBV21-1 and TRBJ1-1; the D call TRBD1 from the table was never checked on the DNA. TRBV21-1 is recorded as a pseudogene. This sequence was found in an adult man with HIV who was CMV-seropositive. CDR3 nucleotides: TGTGCCAGCACCCGGACAGGGGGGACGGGCACTGAAGCTTTCTTT. Its translation: CASTRTGGTGTEAFF.